This is a list of T cell receptor beta chains from one sample in a study of blood T cell repertoires in COVID-19. Some clones are missing from TCRdb's copy, which holds only in-frame ones; the method was immunoSEQ multiplex PCR. This table holds about 440,000 clones, about 85% found once. Sequenced material: PBMCs or T cells enriched from blood (not recorded which). Receptors were obtained from a young woman with acute COVID-19. The CDR3 runs from the conserved cysteine through the conserved F or W. A D gene is named only where the DNA matches it firmly. Not all rows give a size; the values are once, few, many and, for expanded clones, a class.

J gene,clone size,D gene,V gene,CDR3 DNA,CDR3 protein
TRBJ2-3,-,-,TRBV7-3,TGTGCCAGCAGCTTAAGTGGTAGCGGCACAGATACGCAGTATTTT,CASSLSGSGTDTQYF
TRBJ2-3,-,TRBD2,TRBV15,TGTGCCACCAGCAGTAGCGGGGTTCGAAGAGATACGCAGTATTTT,CATSSSGVRRDTQYF
TRBJ2-1,-,TRBD2,TRBV30,TGTGCCTGGAGCACTGGAAAGACTAGCGGGAGGGCCTTTTCCCATGAGCAGTTCTTC,CAWSTGKTSGRAFSHEQFF
TRBJ2-7,-,-,TRBV5-1,TGCGCCAGCAGCTTGACGCCCGGCATGGACAGCCCCTACGAGCAGTACTTC,CASSLTPGMDSPYEQYF
TRBJ1-1,-,-,TRBV4-1,TGCGCCAGCAGCCAAGATGTTCGGATAGGGGCTAGTACTGAAGCTTTCTTT,CASSQDVRIGASTEAFF
TRBJ2-3,-,TRBD2,TRBV11-2,TGTGCCAGCAGCTTAGAGGGCGGGGGGGCTTATACGCAGTATTTT,CASSLEGGGAYTQYF
TRBJ2-2,-,-,TRBV5-1,TGCGCCAGCAGCTTGGTCCCAGCGATCACCGGGGAGCTGTTTTTT,CASSLVPAITGELFF
TRBJ2-1,-,-,TRBV10-1,TGCGCCAGCAGTTTGTCCAGGGACTCCTCAGGGCACAATGAGCAGTTCTTC,CASSLSRDSSGHNEQFF
TRBJ2-5,once,-,TRBV15,TGTGCCACCAGCAGAGCTATTGGGGTACGGAGAGGGGAGACCCAGTACTTC,CATSRAIGVRRGETQYF
TRBJ1-2,-,TRBD1,TRBV28,TGTGCCAGCAGTTCCCGGACAGGGAGATCGTCTAACTATGGCTACACCTTC,CASSSRTGRSSNYGYTF
TRBJ1-2,few,-,TRBV4-3,TGCGCCAGCAGCCAAGGGGGACAAAAGTACTATGGCTACACCTTC,CASSQGGQKYYGYTF
TRBJ2-7,-,-,TRBV9,TGTGCCAGCAGCGTTGGGGGGTCTAGCTCCTACGAGCAGTACTTC,CASSVGGSSSYEQYF
TRBJ1-1,-,-,TRBV2,TGTGCCAGCAGTGAACAAGGACTCGGCGTGAGCACTGAAGCTTTCTTT,CASSEQGLGVSTEAFF
TRBJ1-4,-,-,TRBV27,TGTGCCAGCAGTTTATCGACTTCCGGGGGTTATGAAAAACTGTTTTTT,CASSLSTSGGYEKLFF
TRBJ1-3,-,-,TRBV6-5,TGTGCCAGCAGGGAGACAGACATAGGAAACACCATATATTTT,CASRETDIGNTIYF
TRBJ2-7,-,-,TRBV5-1,TGCGCCAGCAGATCGACGGGAGTCTACGAGCAGTACTTC,CASRSTGVYEQYF
TRBJ2-3,-,TRBD2,TRBV7-9,TGTGCCAGCAGCGGGACTAGCGGGAGCACAGATACGCAGTATTTT,CASSGTSGSTDTQYF
TRBJ1-5,-,-,TRBV19,TGTGCCAGTAGTATAGTGGGGCACTCTCCTGGGCAGCCCCAGCATTTT,CASSIVGHSPGQPQHF
TRBJ1-5,-,TRBD1,TRBV19,TGTGCCAGTAGTTCCAAACAGGGGACTTATCAGCCCCAGCATTTT,CASSSKQGTYQPQHF
TRBJ2-7,-,TRBD2,TRBV4-3,TGCGCCAGCAGCCAAGATATCGGGAGGCTGTACGAGCAGTACTTC,CASSQDIGRLYEQYF
TRBJ2-4,-,-,TRBV7-9,TGTGCCAGCAGCTTAGCGCAGGGAGCCAAAAACATTCAGTACTTC,CASSLAQGAKNIQYF
TRBJ1-2,-,TRBD1,TRBV7-8,TGTGCCAGCAGCTCCAAAGACAGGGCGCTATATGGCTACACCTTC,CASSSKDRALYGYTF
TRBJ1-2,-,TRBD1,TRBV30,TGTGCCTGGAGCGTCGACAGGGGGTATGGCTACACCTTC,CAWSVDRGYGYTF
TRBJ2-5,-,TRBD2,TRBV5-1,TGCGCCAGCAGCGGCGGGGGGACTTGGGAGACCCAGTACTTC,CASSGGGTWETQYF
TRBJ1-4,few,-,TRBV6-5,TGTGCCAGCAAGGGGCGGGGTGAAAAACTGTTTTTT,CASKGRGEKLFF
TRBJ1-6,once,TRBD1,TRBV5-3,TGTGCCAGAAGCGACAGGGCCATCTCCTATAATTCACCCCTCCACTTT,CARSDRAISYNSPLHF
TRBJ2-2,few,TRBD2,TRBV27,TGTGCCAGCAGTTTGTTCGCGGGAGCCGGCACCGGGGAGCTGTTTTTT,CASSLFAGAGTGELFF